The 13 T cell receptor beta chains listed next were all sequenced from one sample in a study of blood T cell repertoires in COVID-19. The repertoire was sequenced with immunoSEQ multiplex PCR; TCRdb's copy has only in-frame clones and lacks some. The data contain about 120,000 clones, 85% to 90% of them seen just once; the ten biggest clones take up under 5%. The sequenced sample consisted of peripheral blood. The receptors stem from a man in his sixties with acute or convalescent COVID-19.

V usage is TRBV28 and J usage is TRBJ1-5, with unresolved D. V lost 2 bases to trimming and J lost 4 bases, with 12 bases between them. The V gene's germline CDR1 is MDHEN and CDR2 SYDVKM. CDR3 length: 15 residues. CDR3 protein: CASSLNTRGNQPQHF. CDR3 bases: TGTGCCAGCAGTTTAAATACCCGGGGAAATCAGCCCCAGCATTTT.

The V call is TRBV7-9, the J call TRBJ1-2; 11 bases are shared with TRBD1. Germline assignment: CDR1 SEHNR and CDR2 FQNEAQ (reference sequence). This CDR3 is built from 14 residues. V lost 5 bases, J lost 3 bases, and 2 bases stayed unmatched. The CDR3 DNA follows: TGTGCCAGCAGCGTGGGACAGGGGGACTATGGCTACACCTTC. This sequence encodes CASSVGQGDYGYTF.

The V and J genes are TRBV5-4 and TRBJ2-1, with TRBD2 identical over 10 bases. V shed 0 bases, J shed 4 bases, and the junction held 4 bases outside the gene matches. The CDR3 spans 16 residues. Germline lookup yields CDR1 SGHNT and CDR2 YYREEE (reference sequence). This CDR3 is CASSLDPSGGYNEQFF. In DNA form, the CDR3 reads TGTGCCAGCAGCTTGGATCCTAGCGGGGGATACAATGAGCAGTTCTTC.

The chain recombines TRBV10-3 with TRBJ2-7, with a tentative D call TRBD2 (5 bases). Per the germline V gene, CDR1 is ENHRY and CDR2 is SYGVKD. Trimming shortened V by 7 bases and J by 0 bases, and 10 bases separated the two germline ends. The CDR3 consists of 13 residues. The chain's CDR3 is CAITDGISYEQYF. DNA for the CDR3: TGTGCCATCACGGACGGGATCTCCTACGAGCAGTACTTC.

This chain uses TRBV5-1 with TRBJ2-7; the D is unclear. Germline V lookup: CDR1 SGHRS, CDR2 YFSETQ. Trimming took 4 bases from V and 3 from J, leaving 8 bases between them. This CDR3 is 12 amino acids long. CDR3 in DNA: TGCGCCAGCAGCCCCGGTCGCTACGAGCAGTACTTC. It encodes CASSPGRYEQYF.

The chain links TRBV4-1 to TRBJ2-3, with TRBD1 as a possible D gene (6 bases). Trimming cost V 0 bases and J 3 bases, with 13 bases left between them. Germline V gene data show CDR1 as MGHRA and CDR2 as YSYEKL. The CDR3 contains 16 residues. CDR3 loop: CASSQDHQGPTDTQYF. Written as DNA, the CDR3 is TGCGCCAGCAGCCAAGATCACCAGGGGCCAACAGATACGCAGTATTTT.

The chain employs TRBV6-2 or TRBV6-3 and TRBJ2-7; D not certain. Trimming left V 1 base short and J 2 bases short, with 9 bases between. Germline V CDR1 and CDR2: MNHEY, SVGEGT. This CDR3 comprises 14 residues. For the CDR3, the DNA is TGTGCCAGCAGTTACTTTGCAGAAACCTACGAGCAGTACTTC. It specifies CASSYFAETYEQYF.

This chain uses TRBV18 with TRBJ2-1, with TRBD2 matching over 7 bases. Germline V gene sequence: CDR1 KGHSH, CDR2 LQKENI. The J segment lost 4 bases and the V segment lost 3 bases, leaving 6 bases of the junction unmatched. This CDR3 contains 15 residues. The CDR3 spells CASSPGGRTYNEQFF. CDR3 bases: TGTGCCAGCTCACCGGGCGGGAGAACTTACAATGAGCAGTTCTTC.

This clone was found a few times. This sequence joins TRBV11-2 and TRBJ1-2; D gene uncertain. CDR3 size: 14 residues. Germline CDR1 SGHAT, CDR2 FQNNGV. V was trimmed by 3 bases and J by 8 bases, leaving 16 bases between them. In nucleotides, the CDR3 is TGTGCCAGCAGCTTGACGGAGGGCAATGAAGGCTACACCTTC. This encodes CASSLTEGNEGYTF.

The chain is built from TRBV4-2 and TRBJ2-7; D unresolved. The CDR3 loop spans 14 amino acids. The germline CDR1 and CDR2 sequences are LGHNA and YNFKEQ. V lost 4 bases, J lost 0 bases, and 10 bases lay in between. The CDR3 sequence is CASSPRLLSYEQYF. The CDR3 DNA reads as TGTGCCAGCAGCCCTCGACTGCTCTCCTACGAGCAGTACTTC.

V and J are TRBV19 and TRBJ2-3; D remains unclear. The CDR3 spans 14 residues. CDR1 is LNHDA and CDR2 is SQIVND in the germline V gene (reference sequence). Trimming removed 7 bases from V and 0 bases from J, with 11 bases in between. The CDR3 DNA sequence: TGTGCCAGTATGAAGTCTACCAGCACAGATACGCAGTATTTT. Its translation is CASMKSTSTDTQYF.

The chain is built from TRBV28 and TRBJ2-5; 9 bases are shared with TRBD1. V shed 8 bases, J shed 3 bases, and the junction held 13 bases outside the gene matches. CDR3 length: 16 amino acids. CDR1 is MDHEN, CDR2 SYDVKM, per germline. The CDR3 loop is CASLRTGTGSKETQYF. The CDR3 DNA reads as TGTGCCAGCTTGAGGACCGGGACAGGGTCTAAAGAGACCCAGTACTTC.

The chain carries TRBV27 and TRBJ1-5, with D perhaps TRBD1 (5 bases). The CDR3 runs to 15 residues. Trimming took off 6 bases at V and 6 bases at J, with 18 bases between the two ends. CDR1 is MNHEY, CDR2 SMNVEV, per germline (reference sequence). The CDR3 protein is CASRMTRVSGQPQHF. The CDR3, as DNA: TGTGCCAGCAGGATGACCAGGGTTTCGGGTCAGCCCCAGCATTTT.